The 16 T cell receptor beta chains presented below share a single source sample, sequenced in a study of blood T cell repertoires in COVID-19. TCRdb's copy holds only in-frame clones and misses some; the assay was immunoSEQ multiplex PCR. The sample includes around 42,000 clones, 70% to 90% of them seen just once. Sequencing was carried out using peripheral blood. The source is a woman aged 70-85 years in a cohort sampled during active COVID-19.

The chain links TRBV5-1 to TRBJ2-3; 16 nucleotides agree with TRBD2. Germline-derived CDR1 and CDR2 are SGHRS and YFSETQ. There are 20 residues in the CDR3. Unmatched junction bases numbered 15, after V lost 0 bases and J lost 8 bases. The CDR3 DNA follows: TGCGCCAGCAGCTTGGGTTCTCCGGGACTAGCGGGAGGGCTTCCAGGTACGCAGTATTTT. Its translation: CASSLGSPGLAGGLPGTQYF.

V is TRBV30 and J is TRBJ2-5; TRBD2 is a possible D gene (7 bases). CDR3 length: 16 residues. The V end lost 4 bases, the J end lost 4 bases, and 22 bases lay between the germline ends. The germline V gene has CDR1 GTSNPN and CDR2 SVGIG (reference sequence). Here the CDR3 DNA reads TGTGCCTGGACCACCTGGGGGCTAGCGGTTGGAGAGACCCAGTACTTC. Translating it yields CAWTTWGLAVGETQYF.

The chain links TRBV28 to TRBJ1-2; 7 nucleotides line up with TRBD1. J gave up 4 bases and V 3 bases, and 5 bases lay outside the gene matches. This CDR3 contains 14 residues. Germline-derived CDR1 and CDR2 are MDHEN and SYDVKM. In DNA form, the CDR3 reads TGTGCCAGCAGTTTCTCGGACAGGTTCTATGGCTACACCTTC. It is translated as CASSFSDRFYGYTF.

The V and J genes are TRBV5-4 and TRBJ2-1, with TRBD2 as a possible D gene (6 bases). This CDR3 has 13 amino acids. Germline CDR1 is SGHNT and CDR2 is YYREEE (reference sequence). V was shortened by 4 bases and J by 10 bases, with 15 bases between the two germline ends. The CDR3 spells CASSHGGGYEQFF. CDR3 sequence (DNA): TGTGCCAGCAGCCACGGGGGAGGATACGAGCAGTTCTTC. The full variable domain, with the rest looked up from reference TRBV5-4 and TRBJ2-1, is ETGVTQSPTHLIKTRGQQVTLRCSSQSGHNTVSWYQQALGQGPQFIFQYYREEENGRGNFPPRFSGLQFPNYSSELNVNALELDDSALYLCASSHGGGYEQFFGPGTRLTVL.

This clone is a singleton in its sample. The V and J genes are TRBV25-1 and TRBJ2-1; 10 bases line up with TRBD1. Trimming at V came to 3 bases and at J to 8 bases, leaving 7 bases not matched to a gene. This CDR3 region has 15 residues. Germline V CDR1 and CDR2: MGHDK, SYGVNS. This CDR3 is CASSDPGTGDDEQFF. As DNA, the CDR3 is TGTGCCAGCAGTGACCCTGGGACAGGGGACGATGAGCAGTTCTTC. The whole variable domain, remainder taken from reference TRBV25-1 and TRBJ2-1, is EADIYQTPRYLVIGTGKKITLECSQTMGHDKMYWYQQDPGMELHLIHYSYGVNSTEKGDLSSESTVSRIRTEHFPLTLESARPSHTSQYLCASSDPGTGDDEQFFGPGTRLTVL.

This clone was seen a single time. The rearrangement links TRBV10-2 to TRBJ2-7; TRBD1 might be the D (7 bases). The length of the CDR3 is 12 residues. Trimming left V 8 bases short and J 4 bases short, with 12 bases between. From germline, CDR1 is WSHSY and CDR2 SAAADI. This CDR3 reads CASLAGGYEQYF. The CDR3, as DNA: TGCGCCAGCTTGGCAGGGGGGTACGAGCAGTACTTC.

This chain links TRBV19 with TRBJ2-1; 11 positions match TRBD2. With 5 bases clipped from V and 5 bases from J, the junction kept 8 bases outside the gene matches. This CDR3 has 16 amino acids. Germline CDR1 LNHDA, CDR2 SQIVND (reference sequence). DNA of the CDR3: TGTGCCAGTAGTCTGATAGCGGGAGGGCTCGACAATGAGCAGTTCTTC. This codes for CASSLIAGGLDNEQFF.

The chain recombines TRBV7-8 with TRBJ2-1; 7 bases map to TRBD2. The CDR3 sequence is 16 residues long. Germline values: CDR1 SGHVS, CDR2 FQNEAQ. The J segment lost 1 base and the V segment lost 3 bases, leaving 6 bases of the junction unmatched. Written as DNA, the CDR3 is TGTGCCAGCAGCTTGAGAGAGCGGGGTTCCTACAATGAGCAGTTCTTC. It codes for CASSLRERGSYNEQFF.

The chain joins TRBV6-2 or TRBV6-3 to TRBJ2-1; 11 bases are shared with TRBD2. The germline CDR1 and CDR2 sequences are MNHEY and SVGEGT. The CDR3 loop spans 15 amino acids. Germline trimming cut 5 bases from V and 2 bases from J; bases unmatched to any gene: 2. CDR3 nucleotides: TGTGCCAGCAGTAAGACTAGCGGGGCCTACAATGAGCAGTTCTTC. Protein sequence: CASSKTSGAYNEQFF.

The rearrangement joins TRBV6-5 to TRBJ1-2; the D is unclear. Looked up from germline, CDR1 is MNHEY and CDR2 is SVGAGI. CDR3 length: 11 amino acids. Trimming removed 8 bases from V and 8 bases from J, with 12 bases in between. CDR3 coding DNA: TGTGCCAGCGGCCCCTCAATAGGCTACACCTTC. It specifies CASGPSIGYTF.

This chain connects TRBV30 to TRBJ2-3; maybe TRBD2 (6 bases). The V end lost 7 bases, the J end lost 2 bases, and 19 bases lay between the germline ends. The CDR3 runs to 15 residues. Germline CDR1 and CDR2: GTSNPN and SVGIG (reference sequence). The CDR3 DNA follows: TGTGCCTCAACCCCTATGACTAGTTACACAGATACGCAGTATTTT. Protein sequence: CASTPMTSYTDTQYF.

CDR3 region: CACSGGSAISLNEKLFF. Here the CDR3 DNA reads TGTGCCTGTTCTGGGGGCTCCGCCATTTCTTTAAATGAAAAACTGTTTTTT. This chain links TRBV30 with TRBJ1-4; TRBD1 might be the D (6 bases). Trimming stripped 6 bases from V and 5 bases from J, with 25 bases between. This CDR3 comprises 17 residues. Germline V lookup: CDR1 GTSNPN, CDR2 SVGIG (reference sequence).

The CDR3 DNA is TGTGCCAGCAGTTTCCGGGTGGGTGGCTACACCTTC. Translating it yields CASSFRVGGYTF. The V call is TRBV28, the J call TRBJ1-2; no reliable D call. This CDR3 is built from 12 residues. Between the trimmed V and J ends, which lost 3 bases and 7 bases, there was a span of 9 bases. Germline CDR1 MDHEN, CDR2 SYDVKM.

The V and J genes are TRBV3-1 (or the pseudogene TRBV3-2) and TRBJ2-2; no firm D call. CDR1 is LGHDT, CDR2 YNNKEL, per germline (reference sequence). The CDR3 is 16 amino acids. The germline V and J ends were trimmed by 4 bases and 5 bases, with 17 bases remaining between them. The CDR3 DNA sequence: TGTGCCAGCAGCCTAGGTCCAGGAACCCGTACCGGGGAGCTGTTTTTT. Amino acid sequence: CASSLGPGTRTGELFF.

Within the sample, this clone is medium-sized. The same CDR3 is also encoded by other DNA sequences in this sample. The chain is built from TRBV6-2 or TRBV6-3 and TRBJ2-7, with 9 bases that match TRBD2. Germline V gene lookup returns CDR1 MNHEY and CDR2 SVGEGT. The junction had 7 bases not matched to a gene; V was cut back by 6 bases and J by 4 bases. CDR3 size: 14 residues. CDR3 sequence reads: CASSQGLAGYEQYF. DNA for the CDR3: TGTGCCAGCAGCCAGGGACTAGCTGGGTACGAGCAGTACTTC.

This chain uses TRBV13 with TRBJ2-3; 14 bases agree with TRBD2. Trimming took 4 bases from V and 6 from J; bases not matched to a gene: 6. Germline assignment: CDR1 PRHDT and CDR2 FYEKMQ (reference sequence). The CDR3 loop spans 16 amino acids. This chain's CDR3 is CASSSGLAGGGDTQYF. The CDR3 DNA follows: TGTGCCAGCAGCTCCGGACTAGCGGGAGGAGGGGATACGCAGTATTTT.